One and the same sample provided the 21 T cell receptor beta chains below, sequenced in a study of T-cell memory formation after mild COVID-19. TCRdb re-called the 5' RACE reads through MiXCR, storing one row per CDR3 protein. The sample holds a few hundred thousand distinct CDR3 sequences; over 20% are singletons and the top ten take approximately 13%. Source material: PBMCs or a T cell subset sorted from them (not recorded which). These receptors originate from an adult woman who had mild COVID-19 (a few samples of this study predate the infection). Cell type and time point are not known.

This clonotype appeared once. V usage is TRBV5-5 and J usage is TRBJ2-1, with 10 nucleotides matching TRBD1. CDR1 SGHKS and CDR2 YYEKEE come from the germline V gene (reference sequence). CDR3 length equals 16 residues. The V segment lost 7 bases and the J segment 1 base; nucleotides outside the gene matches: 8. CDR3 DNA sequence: TGTGCCAGCGGGCGGGACAGGGGTATTTCCTACAATGAGCAGTTCTTC. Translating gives CASGRDRGISYNEQFF. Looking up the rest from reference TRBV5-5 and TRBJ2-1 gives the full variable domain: DAGVTQSPTHLIKTRGQQVTLRCSPISGHKSVSWYQQVLGQGPQFIFQYYEKEERGRGNFPDRFSARQFPNYSSELNVNALLLGDSALYLCASGRDRGISYNEQFFGPGTRLTVL.

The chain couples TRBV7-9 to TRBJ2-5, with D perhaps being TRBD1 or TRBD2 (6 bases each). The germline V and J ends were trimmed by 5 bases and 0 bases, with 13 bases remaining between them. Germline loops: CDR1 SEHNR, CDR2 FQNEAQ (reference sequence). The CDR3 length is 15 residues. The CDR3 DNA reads TGTGCCAGCAGCGTCGGGGGCCCGTACCAAGAGACCCAGTACTTC. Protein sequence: CASSVGGPYQETQYF.

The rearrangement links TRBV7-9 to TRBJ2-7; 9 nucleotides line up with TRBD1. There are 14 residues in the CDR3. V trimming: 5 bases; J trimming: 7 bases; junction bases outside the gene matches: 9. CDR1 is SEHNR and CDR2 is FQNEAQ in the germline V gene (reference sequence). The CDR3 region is CASSPWDRAGEQYF. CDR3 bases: TGTGCCAGCAGCCCTTGGGACAGGGCGGGGGAGCAGTACTTC.

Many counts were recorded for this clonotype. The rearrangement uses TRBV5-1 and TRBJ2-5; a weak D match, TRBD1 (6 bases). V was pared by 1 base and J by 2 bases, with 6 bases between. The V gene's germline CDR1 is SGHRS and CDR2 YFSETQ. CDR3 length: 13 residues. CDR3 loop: CASSLQGQETQYF. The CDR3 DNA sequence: TGCGCCAGCAGCTTGCAGGGGCAAGAGACCCAGTACTTC.

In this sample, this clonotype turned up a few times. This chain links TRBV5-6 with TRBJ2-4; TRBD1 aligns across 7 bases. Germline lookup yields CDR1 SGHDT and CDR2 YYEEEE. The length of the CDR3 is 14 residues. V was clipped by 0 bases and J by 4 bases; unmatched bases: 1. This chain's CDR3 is CASSLAGGKNIQYF. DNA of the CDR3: TGTGCCAGCAGCTTGGCAGGGGGAAAAAACATTCAGTACTTC. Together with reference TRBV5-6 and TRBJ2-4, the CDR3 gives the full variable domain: DAGVTQSPTHLIKTRGQQVTLRCSPKSGHDTVSWYQQALGQGPQFIFQYYEEEERQRGNFPDRFSGHQFPNYSSELNVNALLLGDSALYLCASSLAGGKNIQYFGAGTRLSVL.

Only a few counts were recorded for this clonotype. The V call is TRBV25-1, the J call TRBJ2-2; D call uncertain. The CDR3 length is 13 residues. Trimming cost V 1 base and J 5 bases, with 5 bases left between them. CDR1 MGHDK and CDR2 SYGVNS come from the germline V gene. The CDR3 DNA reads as TGTGCCAGCAGTGAATTATGGACCGGGGAGCTGTTTTTT. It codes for CASSELWTGELFF.

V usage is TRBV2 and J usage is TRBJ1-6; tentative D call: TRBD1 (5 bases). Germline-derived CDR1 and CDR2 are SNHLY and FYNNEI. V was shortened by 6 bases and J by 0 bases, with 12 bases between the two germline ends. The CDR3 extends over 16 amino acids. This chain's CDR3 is CASSPQASSYNSPLHF. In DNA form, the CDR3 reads TGTGCCAGCAGCCCACAGGCGAGCTCCTATAATTCACCCCTCCACTTT.

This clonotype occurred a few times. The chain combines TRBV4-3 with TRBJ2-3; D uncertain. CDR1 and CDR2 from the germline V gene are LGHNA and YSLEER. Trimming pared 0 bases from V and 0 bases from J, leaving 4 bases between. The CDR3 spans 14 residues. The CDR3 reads CASSQEASTDTQYF. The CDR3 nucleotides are TGCGCCAGCAGCCAAGAAGCTAGCACAGATACGCAGTATTTT.

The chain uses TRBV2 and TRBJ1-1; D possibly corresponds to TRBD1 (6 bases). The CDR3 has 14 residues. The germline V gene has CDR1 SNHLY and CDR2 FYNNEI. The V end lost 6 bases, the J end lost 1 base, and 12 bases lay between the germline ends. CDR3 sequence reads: CASRILTGNTEAFF. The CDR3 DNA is TGTGCCAGCAGGATCCTGACAGGGAACACTGAAGCTTTCTTT.

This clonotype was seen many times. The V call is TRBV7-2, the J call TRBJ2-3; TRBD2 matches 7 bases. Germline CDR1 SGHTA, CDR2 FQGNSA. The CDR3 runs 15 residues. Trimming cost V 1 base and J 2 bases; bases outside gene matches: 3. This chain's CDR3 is CASSLVAGLTDTQYF. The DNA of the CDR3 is TGTGCCAGCAGCTTAGTAGCGGGCCTCACAGATACGCAGTATTTT.

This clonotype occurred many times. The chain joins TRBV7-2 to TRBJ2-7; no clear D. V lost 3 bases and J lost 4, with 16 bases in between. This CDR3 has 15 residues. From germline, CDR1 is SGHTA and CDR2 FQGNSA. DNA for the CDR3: TGTGCCAGCAGCTTCGCTAATTCAGGACCTTACGAGCAGTACTTC. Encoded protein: CASSFANSGPYEQYF.

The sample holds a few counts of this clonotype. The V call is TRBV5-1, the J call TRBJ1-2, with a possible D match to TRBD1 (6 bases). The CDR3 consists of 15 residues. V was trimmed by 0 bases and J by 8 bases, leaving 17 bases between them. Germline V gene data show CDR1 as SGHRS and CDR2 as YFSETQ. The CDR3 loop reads CASSLGDNVIYGYTF. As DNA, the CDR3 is TGCGCCAGCAGCTTGGGGGACAATGTTATCTACGGCTACACCTTC.

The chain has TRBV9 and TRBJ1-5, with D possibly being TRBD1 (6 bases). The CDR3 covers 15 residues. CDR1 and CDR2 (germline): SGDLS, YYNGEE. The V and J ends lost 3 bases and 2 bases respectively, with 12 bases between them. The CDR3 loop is CASSAGGGGNQPQHF. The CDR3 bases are TGTGCCAGCAGCGCCGGTGGGGGCGGCAATCAGCCCCAGCATTTT. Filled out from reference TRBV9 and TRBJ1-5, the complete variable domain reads DSGVTQTPKHLITATGQRVTLRCSPRSGDLSVYWYQQSLDQGLQFLIQYYNGEERAKGNILERFSAQQFPDLHSELNLSSLELGDSALYFCASSAGGGGNQPQHFGDGTRLSIL.

CDR3 protein: CASSLDGGYEQYF. The CDR3, as DNA: TGTGCCAGCAGCTTAGATGGGGGTTACGAGCAGTACTTC. The chain has TRBV11-2 and TRBJ2-7; D may match TRBD1 or TRBD2 (5 bases each). CDR1 and CDR2 from the germline V gene are SGHAT and FQNNGV. Trimming took off 0 bases at V and 4 bases at J, with 7 bases between the two ends. This CDR3 comprises 13 residues.

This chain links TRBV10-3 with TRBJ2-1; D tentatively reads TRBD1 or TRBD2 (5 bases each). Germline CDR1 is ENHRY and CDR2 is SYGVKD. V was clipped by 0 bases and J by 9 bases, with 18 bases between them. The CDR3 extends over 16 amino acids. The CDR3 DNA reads TGTGCCATCAGTGAGTCGTTCGGTGTCGGGGCAACTGAGCAGTTCTTC. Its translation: CAISESFGVGATEQFF.

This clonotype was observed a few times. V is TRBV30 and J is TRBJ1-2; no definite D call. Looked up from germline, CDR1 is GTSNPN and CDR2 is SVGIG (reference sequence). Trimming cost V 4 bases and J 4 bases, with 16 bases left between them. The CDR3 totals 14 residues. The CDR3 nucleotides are TGTGCCTGGACCCCTCCGGGGAGGTTCTATGGCTACACCTTC. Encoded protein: CAWTPPGRFYGYTF.

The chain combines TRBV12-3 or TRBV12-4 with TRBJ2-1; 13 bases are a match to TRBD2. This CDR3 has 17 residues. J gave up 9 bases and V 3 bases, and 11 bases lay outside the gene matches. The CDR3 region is CASSFPLTSGRASEQFF. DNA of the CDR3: TGTGCCAGCAGTTTCCCCCTAACTAGCGGGAGGGCAAGTGAGCAGTTCTTC.

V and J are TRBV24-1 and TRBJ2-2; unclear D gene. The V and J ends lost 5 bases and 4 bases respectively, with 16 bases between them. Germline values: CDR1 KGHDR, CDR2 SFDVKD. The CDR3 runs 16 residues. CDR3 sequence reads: CATSGKGLRSTGELFF. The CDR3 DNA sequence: TGTGCCACCAGTGGTAAAGGGCTGAGAAGCACCGGGGAGCTGTTTTTT.

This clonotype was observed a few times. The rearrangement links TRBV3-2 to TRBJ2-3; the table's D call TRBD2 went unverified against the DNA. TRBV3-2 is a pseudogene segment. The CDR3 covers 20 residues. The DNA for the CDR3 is TGTGCCAGCAGCCAAGATCTTGGGAGCGGGAGGGTAAGACGGACAGATACGCAGTATTTT. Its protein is CASSQDLGSGRVRRTDTQYF.

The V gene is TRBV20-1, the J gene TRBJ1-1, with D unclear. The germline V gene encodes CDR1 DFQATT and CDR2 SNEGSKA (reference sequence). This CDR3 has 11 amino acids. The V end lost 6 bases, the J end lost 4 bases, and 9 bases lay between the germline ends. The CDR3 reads CSAAGVTEAFF. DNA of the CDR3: TGCAGTGCGGCCGGAGTCACTGAAGCTTTCTTT.

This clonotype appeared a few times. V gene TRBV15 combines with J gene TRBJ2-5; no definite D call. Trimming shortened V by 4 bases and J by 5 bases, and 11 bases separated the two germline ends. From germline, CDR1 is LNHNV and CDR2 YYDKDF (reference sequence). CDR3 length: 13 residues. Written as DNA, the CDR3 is TGTGCCACCAGCACGTCAATCCGGGAGACCCAGTACTTC. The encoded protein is CATSTSIRETQYF.